These T cell receptor beta chains were read from a single sample in a study of cytomegalovirus exposure and HLA in healthy donors. The protocol was immunoSEQ multiplex PCR, while the TCRdb copy is restricted to in-frame clones and leaves out a portion. The sample contains around 150,000 clones, around 84% of which appear only once. Specimen: PBMCs. These receptors all stem from a boy aged 2 to 10 in good health and CMV-seronegative. The CDR3 runs from the conserved cysteine through the conserved F or W. Each record gives: clone size, J gene, V gene, D gene, CDR3 DNA, CDR3 protein. D genes are given only for firm matches. Clone size, where shown, is once, few, many, or a class for clones that have expanded.

clone size: NA; J gene: TRBJ2-7; V gene: TRBV10-3; D gene: NA; CDR3 DNA: TGTGCCATCAGAGAGACAGGTAGTTTGTACGAGCAGTACTTC; CDR3 protein: CAIRETGSLYEQYF
clone size: NA; J gene: TRBJ2-7; V gene: TRBV7-8; D gene: TRBD1; CDR3 DNA: TGTGCCAGCAGTTACCTGACAGGGGGCGCGTCCTACGAGCAGTACTTC; CDR3 protein: CASSYLTGGASYEQYF
clone size: NA; J gene: TRBJ2-7; V gene: TRBV25-1; D gene: NA; CDR3 DNA: TGTGCCAGCAGTGAATGGGACAATACGAGCCCTTACTTC; CDR3 protein: CASSEWDNTSPYF
clone size: NA; J gene: TRBJ1-2; V gene: TRBV28; D gene: NA; CDR3 DNA: TGTGCCAGCAGCCGAACGCTAGTTCCGGGCTACACCTTC; CDR3 protein: CASSRTLVPGYTF
clone size: NA; J gene: TRBJ2-5; V gene: TRBV18; D gene: NA; CDR3 DNA: TGTGCCAGCTCACCTCTACAGGGTTTGGTGACCCAGTACTTC; CDR3 protein: CASSPLQGLVTQYF
clone size: few; J gene: TRBJ2-1; V gene: TRBV19; D gene: NA; CDR3 DNA: TGTGCCAGTAACATCGGGAGAGGCAGCTATGAGCAGTTCTTC; CDR3 protein: CASNIGRGSYEQFF
clone size: NA; J gene: TRBJ2-7; V gene: TRBV6-1; D gene: NA; CDR3 DNA: TGTGCCAGCAGTGGACACCGCGGAGGGAATTTCAGCTCCTACGAGCAGTACTTC; CDR3 protein: CASSGHRGGNFSSYEQYF
clone size: NA; J gene: TRBJ2-5; V gene: TRBV19; D gene: TRBD2; CDR3 DNA: TGTGCCACTAGCGGTCAAGAGACCCAGTACTTC; CDR3 protein: CATSGQETQYF
clone size: NA; J gene: TRBJ2-7; V gene: TRBV28; D gene: NA; CDR3 DNA: TGTGCCAGCCCACCCACAGGTCTTAGCTCCTACGAGCAGTACTTC; CDR3 protein: CASPPTGLSSYEQYF
clone size: NA; J gene: TRBJ1-2; V gene: TRBV9; D gene: NA; CDR3 DNA: TGTGCCAGCAGCCTTGGACGCAGGGGCCTAAAAAAAGTATCTGGCTACACCTTC; CDR3 protein: CASSLGRRGLKKVSGYTF
clone size: NA; J gene: TRBJ1-5; V gene: TRBV19; D gene: NA; CDR3 DNA: TGTGCCAGTAATGTGGCGAGGGAAATATACCAGCCCCAGCATTTT; CDR3 protein: CASNVAREIYQPQHF
clone size: once; J gene: TRBJ2-2; V gene: TRBV15; D gene: NA; CDR3 DNA: TGTGCCACCAGCAGACTTCTCGAGCGTGCGGGCACCGGGGAGCTGTTTTTT; CDR3 protein: CATSRLLERAGTGELFF
clone size: NA; J gene: TRBJ1-2; V gene: TRBV28; D gene: TRBD1; CDR3 DNA: TGTGCCAGCAGTTTAATTGATCAGGGGGTAGGTGGCTACACCTTC; CDR3 protein: CASSLIDQGVGGYTF
clone size: NA; J gene: TRBJ2-2; V gene: TRBV18; D gene: TRBD1; CDR3 DNA: TGTGCCAGCTCAGTGCTTCGGACAGGGATTAACACCGGGGAGCTGTTTTTT; CDR3 protein: CASSVLRTGINTGELFF
clone size: NA; J gene: TRBJ2-7; V gene: TRBV29-1; D gene: NA; CDR3 DNA: TGCAGCGCCGAGACAGTCTCCTACGAGCAGTACTTC; CDR3 protein: CSAETVSYEQYF
clone size: NA; J gene: TRBJ1-4; V gene: TRBV29-1; D gene: TRBD1; CDR3 DNA: TGCAGCGTTAGACAGGGCGGCGAAAAACTGTTTTTT; CDR3 protein: CSVRQGGEKLFF
clone size: NA; J gene: TRBJ1-2; V gene: TRBV7-9; D gene: NA; CDR3 DNA: TGTGCCAGCAGCTTATCCGGGAGCTACACCTTC; CDR3 protein: CASSLSGSYTF
clone size: NA; J gene: TRBJ2-5; V gene: TRBV9; D gene: NA; CDR3 DNA: TGTGCCAGCAGCGTAAGGAGACGGAAACGCCACCAAGAGACCCAGTACTTC; CDR3 protein: CASSVRRRKRHQETQYF
clone size: NA; J gene: TRBJ1-4; V gene: TRBV18; D gene: NA; CDR3 DNA: TGTGCCAGCTCACGGACAGCAACTAATGAAAAACTGTTTTTT; CDR3 protein: CASSRTATNEKLFF
clone size: NA; J gene: TRBJ2-2; V gene: TRBV18; D gene: NA; CDR3 DNA: TGTGCCAGCTCACCCTCGGGACTTTCCACCGGGGAGCTGTTTTTT; CDR3 protein: CASSPSGLSTGELFF
clone size: NA; J gene: TRBJ2-1; V gene: TRBV9; D gene: TRBD2; CDR3 DNA: TGTGCCAGCAGCGGAGGACTAGCGGGGGGACCAGATAATGAGCAGTTCTTC; CDR3 protein: CASSGGLAGGPDNEQFF
clone size: NA; J gene: TRBJ2-7; V gene: TRBV7-2; D gene: TRBD2; CDR3 DNA: TGTGCCAGCAGCTTAGTTCCAGCGGGATTCTCCTACGAGCAGTACTTC; CDR3 protein: CASSLVPAGFSYEQYF
clone size: NA; J gene: TRBJ2-7; V gene: TRBV25-1; D gene: NA; CDR3 DNA: TGTGCCAGCAGTGAATATAAGGGGTACGAGCAGTACTTC; CDR3 protein: CASSEYKGYEQYF
clone size: NA; J gene: TRBJ2-1; V gene: TRBV4-2; D gene: NA; CDR3 DNA: TGTGCCAGCAGCCAGGAACGACTCGGTTCCTACAATGAGCAGTTCTTC; CDR3 protein: CASSQERLGSYNEQFF
clone size: NA; J gene: TRBJ2-7; V gene: TRBV7-9; D gene: TRBD2; CDR3 DNA: TGTGCCAGCAGCTCGCCGTCGACTAGCGGGTCCAACGAGCAGTACTTC; CDR3 protein: CASSSPSTSGSNEQYF
clone size: NA; J gene: TRBJ2-6; V gene: TRBV14; D gene: TRBD1; CDR3 DNA: TGTGCCAGCAGCCCCGACAGGGGTTGGGCCAACGTCCTGACTTTC; CDR3 protein: CASSPDRGWANVLTF
clone size: NA; J gene: TRBJ1-2; V gene: TRBV6-5; D gene: NA; CDR3 DNA: TGTGCCAGCAGTTCTGCGACAGCTACCTATGGCTACACCTTC; CDR3 protein: CASSSATATYGYTF
clone size: once; J gene: TRBJ2-5; V gene: TRBV7-8; D gene: NA; CDR3 DNA: TGTGCCAGCAGCTTAAGTGGGGAGCAGTACTTC; CDR3 protein: CASSLSGEQYF
clone size: NA; J gene: TRBJ1-1; V gene: TRBV9; D gene: NA; CDR3 DNA: TGTGCCAGCAGCCGGGGGAAGTTAGGCGTGAACACTGAAGCTTTCTTT; CDR3 protein: CASSRGKLGVNTEAFF
clone size: NA; J gene: TRBJ1-2; V gene: TRBV7-2; D gene: TRBD1; CDR3 DNA: TGTGCCAGCTCAAGGACAGGGTATGGCTACACCTTC; CDR3 protein: CASSRTGYGYTF
clone size: NA; J gene: TRBJ2-5; V gene: TRBV6-5; D gene: NA; CDR3 DNA: TGTGCCAGCAGTTATGTCCGAGCGCAGACCCAGTACTTC; CDR3 protein: CASSYVRAQTQYF
clone size: NA; J gene: TRBJ1-4; V gene: TRBV28; D gene: TRBD1; CDR3 DNA: TGTGCCAGCAGTTTAAAAATCGGACAGGTTAATGAAAAACTGTTTTTT; CDR3 protein: CASSLKIGQVNEKLFF
clone size: few; J gene: TRBJ2-2; V gene: TRBV5-1; D gene: NA; CDR3 DNA: TGCGCCAGCAGCTTGATGGGTGGGCCGAACACCGGGGAGCTGTTTTTT; CDR3 protein: CASSLMGGPNTGELFF
clone size: NA; J gene: TRBJ2-7; V gene: TRBV6-1; D gene: TRBD2; CDR3 DNA: TGTGCCAGCAGTGAAGGGCCAGGCGGGAGTTTTGAGCAGTACTTC; CDR3 protein: CASSEGPGGSFEQYF
clone size: NA; J gene: TRBJ2-5; V gene: TRBV19; D gene: TRBD2; CDR3 DNA: TGTGCCAGTAGCGGAGCGGGGGAAGAGACCCAGTACTTC; CDR3 protein: CASSGAGEETQYF
clone size: NA; J gene: TRBJ1-5; V gene: TRBV7-6; D gene: NA; CDR3 DNA: TGTGCCAGCAGCTCGCACGCAGTAAAGAATCAGCCCCAGCATTTT; CDR3 protein: CASSSHAVKNQPQHF
clone size: NA; J gene: TRBJ2-5; V gene: TRBV25-1; D gene: NA; CDR3 DNA: TGTGCCAGCAGTGGTCCCCTCGCCCGGGAGCAGTACTTC; CDR3 protein: CASSGPLAREQYF
clone size: NA; J gene: TRBJ2-7; V gene: TRBV5-1; D gene: NA; CDR3 DNA: TGCGCCAGCAGACAAGGCCCGGGGGAGAATACCTACGAGCAGTACTTC; CDR3 protein: CASRQGPGENTYEQYF
clone size: NA; J gene: TRBJ1-4; V gene: TRBV25-1; D gene: NA; CDR3 DNA: TGTGCCAGCAGCAGGGGTTCTAATGAAAAACTGTTTTTT; CDR3 protein: CASSRGSNEKLFF
clone size: NA; J gene: TRBJ1-4; V gene: TRBV29-1; D gene: TRBD1; CDR3 DNA: TGCAGCGTTCAACAGGGGGGATCTAATGAAAAACTGTTTTTT; CDR3 protein: CSVQQGGSNEKLFF
clone size: NA; J gene: TRBJ2-7; V gene: TRBV15; D gene: TRBD1; CDR3 DNA: TGTGCCACCAGCAGAGGTACAGGGGTCTCCTACGAGCAGTACTTC; CDR3 protein: CATSRGTGVSYEQYF
clone size: NA; J gene: TRBJ2-7; V gene: TRBV7-9; D gene: TRBD2; CDR3 DNA: TGTGCCAGCAGCTACCAAACTAGCGAATCCTACGAGCAGTACTTC; CDR3 protein: CASSYQTSESYEQYF
clone size: once; J gene: TRBJ1-5; V gene: TRBV19; D gene: NA; CDR3 DNA: TGTGCCAGTAGTACACTGGCAGGGGAAATAGTCAATCAGCCCCAGCATTTT; CDR3 protein: CASSTLAGEIVNQPQHF
clone size: NA; J gene: TRBJ1-5; V gene: TRBV15; D gene: NA; CDR3 DNA: TGTGCCACCAGCGCGCGGACAGATCAGCCCCAGCATTTT; CDR3 protein: CATSARTDQPQHF
clone size: NA; J gene: TRBJ2-7; V gene: TRBV5-1; D gene: TRBD2; CDR3 DNA: TGCGCCAGCAGTATCAGACCGGGGAGCCGGGGGGGGGAGCAGTACTTC; CDR3 protein: CASSIRPGSRGGEQYF
clone size: NA; J gene: TRBJ2-5; V gene: TRBV2; D gene: TRBD1; CDR3 DNA: TGTGCCGGGTACGACAGGGCCAACCAAGAGACCCAGTACTTC; CDR3 protein: CAGYDRANQETQYF
clone size: NA; J gene: TRBJ1-6; V gene: TRBV5-5; D gene: TRBD1; CDR3 DNA: TGTGCCAGCAGCTTGTGGACAGGCGGTTATAATTCACCCCTCCACTTT; CDR3 protein: CASSLWTGGYNSPLHF
clone size: NA; J gene: TRBJ1-2; V gene: TRBV18; D gene: NA; CDR3 DNA: TGTGCCAGCTCACCAGGGGACCGGGGACTGAACTTTAACTATGGCTACACCTTT; CDR3 protein: CASSPGDRGLNFNYGYTF
clone size: NA; J gene: TRBJ2-2; V gene: TRBV27; D gene: TRBD1; CDR3 DNA: TGTGCCAGCAGTTTTCGGACAGGGGGGTTAGAGCTGTTTTTT; CDR3 protein: CASSFRTGGLELFF
clone size: few; J gene: TRBJ1-2; V gene: TRBV30; D gene: NA; CDR3 DNA: TGTGCCCGCCAGTGGGCAGCTACTAACTATGGCTACACCTTC; CDR3 protein: CARQWAATNYGYTF
clone size: NA; J gene: TRBJ2-7; V gene: TRBV9; D gene: TRBD2; CDR3 DNA: TGTGCCAGCAGTTCGACTAGCGGGAACTCCTACGAGCAGTACTTC; CDR3 protein: CASSSTSGNSYEQYF
clone size: NA; J gene: TRBJ2-7; V gene: TRBV13; D gene: TRBD2; CDR3 DNA: TGTGCCAGCCAAACACGGGGGGGGCGAAAGAACGAGCAGTACTTC; CDR3 protein: CASQTRGGRKNEQYF
clone size: NA; J gene: TRBJ1-1; V gene: TRBV7-9; D gene: NA; CDR3 DNA: TGTTCCAGCAGCTCAAGCACAGGGTCCCAGCAGAACACTGAAGCTTTCTTT; CDR3 protein: CSSSSSTGSQQNTEAFF